The next 25 T cell receptor beta chains were all read from a single sample in a study of CD8 T cells in Susac syndrome. An amount of RNA that ranged from about 0.45 to 1 ug was reverse transcribed with random hexamers. TCRdb analysed the immunoSEQ multiplex PCR reads with MiXCR anew, one entry per CDR3 protein. The table lists about 140,000 distinct CDR3 sequences, approximately 95% of them singletons, with 0.14% in the top ten. Sequences were obtained from CD4+ T cells from PBMCs. The source of these receptors is a human donor with Susac syndrome.

V is TRBV20-1 and J is TRBJ1-2, with 7 positions matching TRBD1. CDR3 size: 16 residues. Per the germline V gene, CDR1 is DFQATT and CDR2 is SNEGSKA (reference sequence). V was pared by 2 bases and J by 1 base, with 10 bases of the junction left unmatched. The CDR3 here is CSARPQGNGRNYGYTF. DNA of the CDR3: TGCAGTGCTAGACCACAGGGGAACGGCCGTAACTATGGCTACACCTTC.

The chain is built from TRBV5-1 and TRBJ2-5; weak D call: TRBD1 (5 bases). CDR1 is SGHRS and CDR2 is YFSETQ in the germline V gene. The CDR3 is 11 residues long. V lost 5 bases, J lost 5 bases, and 7 bases lay in between. CDR3 loop: CASRKGETQYF. The DNA for the CDR3 is TGCGCCAGCAGGAAGGGGGAGACCCAGTACTTC.

V is TRBV20-1 and J is TRBJ2-7; TRBD1 might be the D (6 bases). Germline V CDR1 and CDR2: DFQATT, SNEGSKA (reference sequence). The V end was cut by 3 bases, the J end by 5 bases, with 8 bases between. This CDR3 has 11 amino acids. This CDR3 reads CSASWDNEQYF. The CDR3 coding sequence is TGCAGTGCTAGTTGGGACAACGAGCAGTACTTC.

The chain uses TRBV20-1 and TRBJ2-3; TRBD2 agrees at 8 bases. The CDR3 contains 14 residues. Germline V gene sequence: CDR1 DFQATT, CDR2 SNEGSKA (reference sequence). V lost 8 bases, J lost 2 bases, and 9 bases stayed unmatched. CDR3 protein: CSSSGGGNTDTQYF. The DNA of the CDR3 is TGCAGTTCGTCCGGCGGGGGGAACACAGATACGCAGTATTTT.

The chain employs TRBV18 and TRBJ1-2; D not resolved. CDR1 and CDR2 (germline): KGHSH, LQKENI. The CDR3 extends over 13 amino acids. V lost 9 bases, J lost 1 base, and 12 bases lay in between. CDR3 region: CASSPDGNYGYTF. DNA for the CDR3: TGTGCCAGTAGCCCCGACGGTAACTATGGCTACACCTTC.

The V gene is TRBV10-3, the J gene TRBJ2-7; TRBD1 agrees at 10 bases. CDR3 length: 13 amino acids. V lost 10 bases and J lost 3; bases outside the gene matches: 6. Germline V gene sequence: CDR1 ENHRY, CDR2 SYGVKD. The CDR3 DNA is TGTGCCACGACCCGGGACAGGGGCTACGAGCAGTACTTC. Protein: CATTRDRGYEQYF.

This rearrangement joins TRBV9 to TRBJ2-5, with D perhaps TRBD2 (6 bases). The ends were cut back, 10 bases at V and 2 bases at J, with 18 bases in the middle. Per the germline V gene, CDR1 is SGDLS and CDR2 is YYNGEE. The CDR3 is made up of 14 amino acids. In DNA, the CDR3 is TGTGCCGGACAAGATGGAGGGTGGCAAGAGACCCAGTACTTC. This gives the protein CAGQDGGWQETQYF. Looking up the rest from reference TRBV9 and TRBJ2-5 gives the full variable domain: DSGVTQTPKHLITATGQRVTLRCSPRSGDLSVYWYQQSLDQGLQFLIQYYNGEERAKGNILERFSAQQFPDLHSELNLSSLELGDSALYFCAGQDGGWQETQYFGPGTRLLVL.

This chain uses TRBV28 with TRBJ2-3, with 7 bases aligning to TRBD2. Germline V CDR1 and CDR2: MDHEN, SYDVKM. The CDR3 runs 16 residues. V was pared by 3 bases and J by 2 bases, with 8 bases of the junction left unmatched. Written as DNA, the CDR3 is TGTGCCAGCAGTTTCCCCTTGGCGGGGGACACAGATACGCAGTATTTT. This sequence encodes CASSFPLAGDTDTQYF.

The genes are TRBV30 and TRBJ1-1; unclear D gene. This CDR3 spans 14 amino acids. CDR1 is GTSNPN, CDR2 SVGIG, per germline (reference sequence). The V gene lost 0 bases and the J gene lost 0 bases, with 8 bases spanning the gap. The CDR3 loop is CAWSVAYMNTEAFF. CDR3 nucleotides: TGTGCCTGGAGTGTCGCCTACATGAACACTGAAGCTTTCTTT. Complete variable domain (other parts from reference TRBV30 and TRBJ1-1): SQTIHQWPATLVQPVGSPLSLECTVEGTSNPNLYWYRQAAGRGLQLLFYSVGIGQISSEVPQNLSASRPQDRQFILSSKKLLLSDSGFYLCAWSVAYMNTEAFFGQGTRLTVV.

This chain uses TRBV5-1 with TRBJ2-4; the D gene is possibly TRBD2 (5 bases). The V and J ends lost 8 bases and 6 bases respectively, with 18 bases between them. There are 14 residues in the CDR3. Looked up from germline, CDR1 is SGHRS and CDR2 is YFSETQ. The CDR3 loop is CASKSTLGGNIQYF. The CDR3 DNA reads as TGCGCCAGTAAGAGTACTCTTGGAGGAAACATTCAGTACTTC.

Only one count was recorded for this clonotype. V is TRBV10-3 and J is TRBJ1-1; unclear D gene. Per germline, CDR1 ENHRY and CDR2 SYGVKD. Trimming left V 2 bases short and J 1 base short, with 8 bases between. The length of the CDR3 is 14 residues. The CDR3 loop is CAISELAANTEAFF. For the CDR3, the DNA is TGTGCCATCAGTGAGCTGGCAGCGAACACTGAAGCTTTCTTT.

Only one count was recorded for this clonotype. The V gene is TRBV5-1, the J gene TRBJ2-1; 7 bases line up with TRBD2. The V gene's germline CDR1 is SGHRS and CDR2 YFSETQ. The ends lost 0 bases at V and 2 bases at J; junction bases unmatched: 8. The CDR3 runs to 17 residues. Written as DNA, the CDR3 is TGCGCCAGCAGCTTGGCCGCGGGAGTCGGCACCTACAATGAGCAGTTCTTC. It translates to CASSLAAGVGTYNEQFF. Drawing the rest from reference TRBV5-1 and TRBJ2-1, the complete variable domain is KAGVTQTPRYLIKTRGQQVTLSCSPISGHRSVSWYQQTPGQGLQFLFEYFSETQRNKGNFPGRFSGRQFSNSRSEMNVSTLELGDSALYLCASSLAAGVGTYNEQFFGPGTRLTVL.

This clonotype came up a few times. The rearrangement uses TRBV30 and TRBJ2-7; D not certain. The CDR3 extends over 12 amino acids. Germline V CDR1 and CDR2: GTSNPN, SVGIG (reference sequence). Trimming cost V 2 bases and J 3 bases, with 8 bases left between them. CDR3 nucleotides: TGTGCCTGGAGTTTAGGTCGCTACGAGCAGTACTTC. This codes for CAWSLGRYEQYF.

This chain uses TRBV28 with TRBJ1-1; D might be TRBD1 (5 bases). CDR1 is MDHEN, CDR2 SYDVKM, per germline. This CDR3 comprises 13 residues. V gave up 5 bases and J gave up 5 bases, with 12 bases separating them. This chain's CDR3 is CASSGREGTEAFF. In nucleotides, the CDR3 is TGTGCCAGCAGTGGCAGGGAGGGGACTGAAGCTTTCTTT.

The CDR3 protein is CASSWDGYGYTF. The CDR3 nucleotides are TGTGCCAGCAGTTGGGACGGCTATGGCTACACCTTC. The rearrangement joins TRBV12-3 or TRBV12-4 to TRBJ1-2; weak D call: TRBD1 (5 bases). V lost 4 bases, J lost 4 bases, and 7 bases lay in between. This CDR3 is built from 12 residues.

J is TRBJ2-1 and V is TRBV2; 13 positions match TRBD2. The CDR3 runs 17 residues. Unmatched junction bases numbered 11, after V lost 5 bases and J lost 7 bases. Germline V CDR1 and CDR2: SNHLY, FYNNEI. This CDR3 reads CASSLGLAGTGGNEQFF. As DNA, the CDR3 is TGTGCCAGCAGTCTGGGACTAGCGGGGACGGGTGGTAATGAGCAGTTCTTC.

V usage is TRBV18 and J usage is TRBJ2-7, with D tentatively TRBD1 (6 bases). CDR3 length: 16 residues. Trimming removed 3 bases from V and 1 base from J, with 16 bases in between. Germline CDR1 KGHSH, CDR2 LQKENI. CDR3 in DNA: TGTGCCAGCTCACCTCGGCAGGGGCTATTATCCTACGAGCAGTACTTC. Translating it yields CASSPRQGLLSYEQYF.

The chain carries TRBV20-1 and TRBJ2-7, with a possible D match to TRBD1 (6 bases). Germline-derived CDR1 and CDR2 are DFQATT and SNEGSKA (reference sequence). The CDR3 is 14 amino acids. Trimming took off 5 bases at V and 0 bases at J, with 14 bases between the two ends. CDR3: CSAPTDRFSYEQYF. The CDR3, as DNA: TGCAGTGCTCCCACAGACAGGTTCTCCTACGAGCAGTACTTC.

This chain's CDR3 is CASSQRTGGAGGNTIYF. In DNA form, the CDR3 reads TGTGCCAGCAGCCAGCGGACAGGGGGAGCGGGTGGAAACACCATATATTTT. This sequence joins TRBV14 and TRBJ1-3; 10 bases fit TRBD1. This CDR3 is 17 amino acids long. V shed 3 bases, J shed 3 bases, and the junction held 8 bases outside the gene matches. The germline gives CDR1 SGHDN, CDR2 FVKESK.

V and J are TRBV5-1 and TRBJ2-6; 9 bases line up with TRBD1. Germline loops: CDR1 SGHRS, CDR2 YFSETQ. This CDR3 spans 17 amino acids. J lost 4 bases, V lost 4 bases, and 9 bases had no gene match. The CDR3 coding sequence is TGCGCCAGCAGCCCCGCGGACAGGGGAAACGGGGCCAACGTCCTGACTTTC. Residues: CASSPADRGNGANVLTF.

V and J are TRBV9 and TRBJ1-4, with 8 bases identical to TRBD1. CDR3 length: 18 amino acids. Germline loops: CDR1 SGDLS, CDR2 YYNGEE. J lost 5 bases, V lost 3 bases, and 15 bases had no gene match. CDR3 DNA: TGTGCCAGCAGCGGACCGGGACAGGAAGGCCTCAGGAATGAAAAACTGTTTTTT. Protein product: CASSGPGQEGLRNEKLFF.

The chain recombines TRBV20-1 with TRBJ1-6, with 10 bases that match TRBD1. This CDR3 comprises 13 residues. From germline, CDR1 is DFQATT and CDR2 SNEGSKA (reference sequence). DNA for the CDR3: TGCAGCGGGGGGCCGGGACAGGGGTCACCCCTCCACTTT. It encodes CSGGPGQGSPLHF.

The V call is TRBV6-1, the J call TRBJ2-7; D unclear. The length of the CDR3 is 13 residues. V gave up 5 bases and J gave up 3 bases, with 11 bases separating them. CDR1 is MNHNS, CDR2 SASEGT, per germline. The chain's CDR3 is CASSPRLFYEQYF. The CDR3 DNA sequence: TGTGCCAGCAGTCCCAGACTGTTCTACGAGCAGTACTTC.

V is TRBV20-1 and J is TRBJ1-5, with TRBD1 matching over 10 bases. This CDR3 spans 16 amino acids. V was pared by 0 bases and J by 6 bases, with 8 bases of the junction left unmatched. The germline V gene encodes CDR1 DFQATT and CDR2 SNEGSKA (reference sequence). CDR3 in amino acids: CSARDPATGGLQPQHF. As DNA, the CDR3 is TGCAGTGCTAGAGATCCCGCGACAGGGGGCCTTCAGCCCCAGCATTTT.

The V gene is TRBV29-1, the J gene TRBJ1-3; no reliable D call. V gave up 1 base and J gave up 3 bases, with 1 base separating them. The CDR3 consists of 11 residues. Per the germline V gene, CDR1 is SQVTM and CDR2 is ANQGSEA. The CDR3 coding sequence is TGCAGCGTTGAAGGTGGAAACACCATATATTTT. This translates into CSVEGGNTIYF.